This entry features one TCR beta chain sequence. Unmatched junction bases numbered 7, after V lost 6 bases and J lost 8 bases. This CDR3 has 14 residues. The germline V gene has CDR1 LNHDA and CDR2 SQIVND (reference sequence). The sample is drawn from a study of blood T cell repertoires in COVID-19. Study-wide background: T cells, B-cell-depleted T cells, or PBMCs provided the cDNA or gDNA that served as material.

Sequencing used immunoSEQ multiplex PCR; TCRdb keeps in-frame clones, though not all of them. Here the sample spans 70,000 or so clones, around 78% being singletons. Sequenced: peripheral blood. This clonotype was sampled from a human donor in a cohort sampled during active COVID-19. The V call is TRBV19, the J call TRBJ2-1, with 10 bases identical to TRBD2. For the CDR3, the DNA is TGTGCCAGTAGGCCTAGCGGGAGTCGCGATGAGCAGTTCTTC. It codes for CASRPSGSRDEQFF.